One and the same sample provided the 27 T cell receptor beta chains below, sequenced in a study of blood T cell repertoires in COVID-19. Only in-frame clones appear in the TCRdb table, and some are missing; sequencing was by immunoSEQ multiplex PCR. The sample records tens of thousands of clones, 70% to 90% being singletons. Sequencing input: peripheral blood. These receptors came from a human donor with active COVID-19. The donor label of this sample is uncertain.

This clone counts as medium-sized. The CDR3 nucleotides are TGCGCCAGCAGTCCGGACAGGCTTTCTGAGCAGTTCTTC. This gives the protein CASSPDRLSEQFF. The V gene is TRBV5-1, the J gene TRBJ2-1; 7 bases align to TRBD1. The V gene end was trimmed by 5 bases and the J gene end by 9 bases; junction bases not matched to a gene: 8. This CDR3 region has 13 residues. Germline-derived CDR1 and CDR2 are SGHRS and YFSETQ.

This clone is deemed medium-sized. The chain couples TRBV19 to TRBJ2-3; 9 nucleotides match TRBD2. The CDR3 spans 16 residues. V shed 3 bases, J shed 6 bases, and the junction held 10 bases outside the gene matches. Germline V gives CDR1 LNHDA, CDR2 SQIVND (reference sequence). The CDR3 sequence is CASSILAGIETDTQYF. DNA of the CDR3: TGTGCCAGTAGTATTCTAGCGGGGATCGAAACGGATACGCAGTATTTT.

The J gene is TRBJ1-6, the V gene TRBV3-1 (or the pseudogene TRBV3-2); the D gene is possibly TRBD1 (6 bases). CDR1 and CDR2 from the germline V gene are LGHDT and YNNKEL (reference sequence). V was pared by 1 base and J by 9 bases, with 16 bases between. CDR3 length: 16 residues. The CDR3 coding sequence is TGTGCCAGCAGCCAAGTCGGGGGGCGGATATCTTCACCCCTCCACTTT. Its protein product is CASSQVGGRISSPLHF.

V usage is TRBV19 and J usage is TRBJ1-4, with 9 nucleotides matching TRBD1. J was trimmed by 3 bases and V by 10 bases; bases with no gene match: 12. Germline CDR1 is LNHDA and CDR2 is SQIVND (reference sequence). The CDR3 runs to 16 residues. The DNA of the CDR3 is TGTGCCACCCGGGACAGGGCCTCAGAATCTAATGAAAAACTGTTTTTT. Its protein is CATRDRASESNEKLFF.

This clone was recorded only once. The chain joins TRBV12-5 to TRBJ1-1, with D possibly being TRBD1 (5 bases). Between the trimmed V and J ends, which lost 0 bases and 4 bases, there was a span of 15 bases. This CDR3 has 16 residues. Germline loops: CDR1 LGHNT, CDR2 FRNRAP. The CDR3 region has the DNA TGTGCTAGTGGTTTGGTACTCAGCAGGGAGGGCACTGAAGCTTTCTTT. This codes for CASGLVLSREGTEAFF.

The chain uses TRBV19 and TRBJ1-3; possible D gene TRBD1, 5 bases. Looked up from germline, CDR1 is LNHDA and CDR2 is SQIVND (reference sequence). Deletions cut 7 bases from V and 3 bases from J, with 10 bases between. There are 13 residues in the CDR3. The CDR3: CASNAGFGNTIYF. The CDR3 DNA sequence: TGTGCCAGTAATGCAGGGTTTGGAAACACCATATATTTT.

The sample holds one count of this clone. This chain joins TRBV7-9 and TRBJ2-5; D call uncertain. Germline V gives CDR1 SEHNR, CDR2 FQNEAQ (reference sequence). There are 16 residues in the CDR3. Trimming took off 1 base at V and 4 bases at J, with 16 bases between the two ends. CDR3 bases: TGTGCCAGCAGCTTAGAGGCGGCAGCCCAAGGAGAGACCCAGTACTTC. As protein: CASSLEAAAQGETQYF.

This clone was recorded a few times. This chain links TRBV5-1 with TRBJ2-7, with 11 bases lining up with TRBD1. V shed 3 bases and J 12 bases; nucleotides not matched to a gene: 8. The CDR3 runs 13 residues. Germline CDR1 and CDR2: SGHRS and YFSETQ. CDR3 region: CASSWGTGGSAYF. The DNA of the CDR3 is TGCGCCAGCAGCTGGGGGACAGGGGGGAGCGCGTACTTC.

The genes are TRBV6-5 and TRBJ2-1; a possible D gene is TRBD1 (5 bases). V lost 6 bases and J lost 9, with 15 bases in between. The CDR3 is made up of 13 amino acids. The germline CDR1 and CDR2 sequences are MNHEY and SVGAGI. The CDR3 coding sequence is TGTGCCAGCAGCCCCGCAGGGTGGGGTGAGCAGTTCTTC. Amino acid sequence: CASSPAGWGEQFF.

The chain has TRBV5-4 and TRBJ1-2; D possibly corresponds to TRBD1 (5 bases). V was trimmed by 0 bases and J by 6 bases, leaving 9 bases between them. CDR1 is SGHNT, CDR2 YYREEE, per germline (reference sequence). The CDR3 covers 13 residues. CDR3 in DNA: TGTGCCAGCAGCTTGGGTCAGGGCCATGGCTACACCTTC. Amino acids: CASSLGQGHGYTF.

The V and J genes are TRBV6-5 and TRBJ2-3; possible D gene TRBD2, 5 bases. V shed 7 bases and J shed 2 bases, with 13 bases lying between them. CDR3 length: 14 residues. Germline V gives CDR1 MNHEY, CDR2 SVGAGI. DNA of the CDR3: TGTGCCAGCATGGAGATGGACTTCACAGATACGCAGTATTTT. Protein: CASMEMDFTDTQYF.

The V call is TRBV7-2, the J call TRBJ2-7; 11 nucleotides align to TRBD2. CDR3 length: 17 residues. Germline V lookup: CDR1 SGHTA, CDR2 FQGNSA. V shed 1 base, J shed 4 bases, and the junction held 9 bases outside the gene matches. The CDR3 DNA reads TGTGCCAGCAGCTTAGGAGTTGTAGCGGGAGGGGGATACGAGCAGTACTTC. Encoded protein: CASSLGVVAGGGYEQYF.

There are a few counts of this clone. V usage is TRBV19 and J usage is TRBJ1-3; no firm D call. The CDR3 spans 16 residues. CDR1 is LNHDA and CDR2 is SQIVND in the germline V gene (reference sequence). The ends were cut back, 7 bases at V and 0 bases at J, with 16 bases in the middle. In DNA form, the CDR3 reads TGTGCCAGTACCTCTGAGGGAAGGAGCTCTGGAAACACCATATATTTT. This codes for CASTSEGRSSGNTIYF.

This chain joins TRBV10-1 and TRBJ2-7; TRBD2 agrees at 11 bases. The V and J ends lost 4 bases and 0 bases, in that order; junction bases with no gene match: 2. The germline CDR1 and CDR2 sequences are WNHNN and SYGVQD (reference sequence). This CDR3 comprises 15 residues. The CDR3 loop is CASSAGLAASYEQYF. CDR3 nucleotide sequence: TGCGCCAGCAGTGCGGGACTAGCGGCCTCCTACGAGCAGTACTTC.

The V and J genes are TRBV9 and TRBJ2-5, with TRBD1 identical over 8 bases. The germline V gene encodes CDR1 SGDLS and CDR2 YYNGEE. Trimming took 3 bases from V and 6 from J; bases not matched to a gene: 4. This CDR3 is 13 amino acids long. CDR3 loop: CASSADRGQTQYF. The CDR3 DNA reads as TGTGCCAGCAGCGCAGACAGGGGTCAGACCCAGTACTTC.

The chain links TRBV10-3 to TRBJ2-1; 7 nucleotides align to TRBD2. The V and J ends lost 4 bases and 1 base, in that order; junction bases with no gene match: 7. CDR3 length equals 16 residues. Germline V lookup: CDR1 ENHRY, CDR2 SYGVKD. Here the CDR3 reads CAISGYAGDSYNEQFF. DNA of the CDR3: TGTGCCATCAGTGGTTACGCGGGGGATTCCTACAATGAGCAGTTCTTC.

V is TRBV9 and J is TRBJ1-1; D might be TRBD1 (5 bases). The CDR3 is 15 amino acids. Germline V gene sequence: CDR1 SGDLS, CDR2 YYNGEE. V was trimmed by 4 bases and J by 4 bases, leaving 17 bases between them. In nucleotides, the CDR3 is TGTGCCAGCAGCTCCGCGGGGGGTGGGGGCACTGAAGCTTTCTTT. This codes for CASSSAGGGGTEAFF.

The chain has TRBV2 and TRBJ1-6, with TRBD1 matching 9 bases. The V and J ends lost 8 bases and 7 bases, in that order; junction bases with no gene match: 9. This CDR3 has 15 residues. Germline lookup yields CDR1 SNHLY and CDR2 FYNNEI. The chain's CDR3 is CASGLQGALNSPLHF. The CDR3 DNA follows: TGTGCCAGCGGCTTACAGGGGGCGTTAAATTCACCCCTCCACTTT.

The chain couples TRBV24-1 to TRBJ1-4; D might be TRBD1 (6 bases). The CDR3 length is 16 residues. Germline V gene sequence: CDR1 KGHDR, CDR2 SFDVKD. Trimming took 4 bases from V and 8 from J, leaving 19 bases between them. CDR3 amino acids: CATSDSLGGRWEKLFF. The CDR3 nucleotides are TGTGCCACCAGTGACTCTCTGGGGGGGCGTTGGGAAAAACTGTTTTTT.

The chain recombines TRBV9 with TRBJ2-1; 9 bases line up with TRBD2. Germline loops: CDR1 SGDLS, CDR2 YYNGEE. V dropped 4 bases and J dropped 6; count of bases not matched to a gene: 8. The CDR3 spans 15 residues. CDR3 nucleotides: TGTGCCAGCAGCCCCACTAGCGGGTCTGGCAATGAGCAGTTCTTC. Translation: CASSPTSGSGNEQFF.

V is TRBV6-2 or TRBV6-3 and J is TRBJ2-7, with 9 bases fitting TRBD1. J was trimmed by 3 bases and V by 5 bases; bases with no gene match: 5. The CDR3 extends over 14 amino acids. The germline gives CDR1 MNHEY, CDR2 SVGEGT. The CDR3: CASSTGGVGYEQYF. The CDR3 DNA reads TGTGCCAGCAGTACAGGGGGCGTTGGCTACGAGCAGTACTTC.

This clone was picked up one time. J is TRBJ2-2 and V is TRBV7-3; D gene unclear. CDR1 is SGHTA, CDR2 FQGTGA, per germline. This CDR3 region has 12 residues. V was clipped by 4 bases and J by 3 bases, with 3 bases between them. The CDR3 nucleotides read TGTGCCAGCAGCTCGGACACCGGGGAGCTGTTTTTT. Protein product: CASSSDTGELFF.

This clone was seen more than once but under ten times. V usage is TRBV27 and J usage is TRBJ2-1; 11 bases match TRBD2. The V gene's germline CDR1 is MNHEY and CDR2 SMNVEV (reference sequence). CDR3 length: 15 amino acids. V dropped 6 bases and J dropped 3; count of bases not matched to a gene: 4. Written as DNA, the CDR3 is TGTGCCAGCAGGGCCGGGACTAGCGGCTACAATGAGCAGTTCTTC. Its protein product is CASRAGTSGYNEQFF.

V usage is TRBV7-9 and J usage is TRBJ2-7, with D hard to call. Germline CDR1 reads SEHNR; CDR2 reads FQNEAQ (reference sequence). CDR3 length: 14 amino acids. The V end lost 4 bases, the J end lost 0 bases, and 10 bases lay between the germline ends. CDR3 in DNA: TGTGCCAGCAGCTCCACAGTCAGCTCCTACGAGCAGTACTTC. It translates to CASSSTVSSYEQYF.

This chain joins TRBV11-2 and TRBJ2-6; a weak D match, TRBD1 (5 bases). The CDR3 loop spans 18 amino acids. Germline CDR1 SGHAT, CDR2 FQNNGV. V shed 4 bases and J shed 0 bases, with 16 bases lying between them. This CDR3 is CASSSPGQGPSGANVLTF. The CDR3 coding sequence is TGTGCCAGCAGCTCCCCCGGGCAGGGCCCCTCTGGGGCCAACGTCCTGACTTTC.

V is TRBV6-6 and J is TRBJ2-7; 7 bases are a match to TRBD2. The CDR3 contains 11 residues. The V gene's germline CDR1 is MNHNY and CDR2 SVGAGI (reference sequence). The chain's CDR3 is CACGGGYEQYF. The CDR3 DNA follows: TGTGCATGCGGCGGGGGCTACGAGCAGTACTTC.

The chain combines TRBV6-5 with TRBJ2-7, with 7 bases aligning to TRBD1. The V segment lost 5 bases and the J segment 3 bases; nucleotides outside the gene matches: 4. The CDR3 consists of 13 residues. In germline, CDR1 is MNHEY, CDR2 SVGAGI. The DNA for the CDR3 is TGTGCCAGCAGTCCGCGGACAGGCTACGAGCAGTACTTC. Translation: CASSPRTGYEQYF.